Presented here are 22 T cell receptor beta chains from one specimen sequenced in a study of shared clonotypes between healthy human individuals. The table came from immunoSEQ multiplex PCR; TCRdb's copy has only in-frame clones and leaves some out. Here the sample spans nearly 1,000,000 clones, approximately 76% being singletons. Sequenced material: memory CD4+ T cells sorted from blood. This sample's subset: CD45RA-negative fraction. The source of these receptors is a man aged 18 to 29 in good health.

This chain's CDR3 is CASSQGGIVEDTQYF. The DNA of the CDR3 is TGCGCCAGCAGCCAAGGAGGTATAGTCGAAGATACGCAGTATTTT. The chain has TRBV4-1 and TRBJ2-3; D is undetermined. V lost 1 base, J lost 5 bases, and 13 bases lay in between. This CDR3 is 15 amino acids long. Germline assignment: CDR1 MGHRA and CDR2 YSYEKL.

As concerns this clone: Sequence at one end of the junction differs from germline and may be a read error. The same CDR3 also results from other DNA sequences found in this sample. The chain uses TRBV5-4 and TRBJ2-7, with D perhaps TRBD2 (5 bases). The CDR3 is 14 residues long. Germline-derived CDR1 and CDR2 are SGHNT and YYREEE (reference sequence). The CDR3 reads CASSLAEGAYEQYF. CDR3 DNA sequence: TGTGCCAGTAGCTTGGCCGAGGGCGCCTACGAGCAGTACTTC.

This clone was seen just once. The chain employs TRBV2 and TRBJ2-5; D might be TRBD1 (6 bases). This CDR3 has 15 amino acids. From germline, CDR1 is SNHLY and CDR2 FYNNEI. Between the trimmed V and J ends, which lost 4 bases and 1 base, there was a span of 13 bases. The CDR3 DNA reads TGTGCCAGCAGTGGAGGGAACAGGGCCCAAGAGACCCAGTACTTC. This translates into CASSGGNRAQETQYF.

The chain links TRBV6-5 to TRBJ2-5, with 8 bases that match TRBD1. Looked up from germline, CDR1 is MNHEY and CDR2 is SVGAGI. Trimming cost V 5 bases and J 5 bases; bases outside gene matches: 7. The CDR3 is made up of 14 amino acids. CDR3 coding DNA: TGTGCCAGCAGTCCTTGGACAGGGATGGAGACCCAGTACTTC. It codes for CASSPWTGMETQYF.

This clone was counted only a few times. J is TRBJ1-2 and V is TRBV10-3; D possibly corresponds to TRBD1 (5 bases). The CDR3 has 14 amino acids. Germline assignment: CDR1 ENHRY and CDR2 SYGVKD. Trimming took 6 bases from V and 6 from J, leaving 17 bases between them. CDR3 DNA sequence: TGTGCCATCAGGGCTGCAGGGCAAAAGGATGGCTACACCTTC. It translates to CAIRAAGQKDGYTF.

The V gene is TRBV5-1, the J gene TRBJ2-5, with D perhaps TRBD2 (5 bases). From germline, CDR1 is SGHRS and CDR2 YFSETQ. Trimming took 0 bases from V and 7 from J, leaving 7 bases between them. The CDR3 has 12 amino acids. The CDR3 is CASSLERRTQYF. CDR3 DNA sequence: TGCGCCAGCAGCTTGGAGCGGCGGACCCAGTACTTC.

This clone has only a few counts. DNA of the CDR3: TGTGCCATCAGTGAGTCGAGGGGTTTTGGTGAAAAACTGTTTTTT. Its protein is CAISESRGFGEKLFF. The chain has TRBV10-3 and TRBJ1-4, with D possibly matching TRBD1 (5 bases). Germline CDR1 reads ENHRY; CDR2 reads SYGVKD. CDR3 length equals 15 residues. The germline V and J ends were trimmed by 0 bases and 7 bases, with 12 bases remaining between them.

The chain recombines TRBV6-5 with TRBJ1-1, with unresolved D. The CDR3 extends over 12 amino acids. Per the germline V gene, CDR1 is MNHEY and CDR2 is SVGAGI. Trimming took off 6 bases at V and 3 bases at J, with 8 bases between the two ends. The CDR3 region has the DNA TGTGCCAGCAGCTCTCCGTACACTGAAGCTTTCTTT. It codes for CASSSPYTEAFF.

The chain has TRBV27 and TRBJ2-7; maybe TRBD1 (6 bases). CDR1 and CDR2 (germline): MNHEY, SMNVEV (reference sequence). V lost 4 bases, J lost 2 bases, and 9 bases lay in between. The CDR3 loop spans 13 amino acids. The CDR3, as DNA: TGTGCCAGCAGTTATACAGGGCCCTACGAGCAGTACTTC. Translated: CASSYTGPYEQYF.

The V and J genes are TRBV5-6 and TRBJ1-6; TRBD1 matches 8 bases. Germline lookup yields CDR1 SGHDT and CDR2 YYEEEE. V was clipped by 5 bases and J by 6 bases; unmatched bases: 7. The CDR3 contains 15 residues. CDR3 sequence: CASRRGQGINSPLHF. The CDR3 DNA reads TGTGCCAGCAGGCGAGGACAGGGTATTAATTCACCCCTCCACTTT.

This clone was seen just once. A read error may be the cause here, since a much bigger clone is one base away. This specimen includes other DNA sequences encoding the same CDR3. The CDR3 protein is CASSLGGTGELFF. The CDR3 nucleotides are TGCGCCAGCAGCTTGGGGGGCACCGGGGAGCTGTTTTTT. The J gene is TRBJ2-2, the V gene TRBV5-1; D is unclear. CDR3 length: 13 amino acids. CDR1 is SGHRS and CDR2 is YFSETQ in the germline V gene. V was trimmed by 0 bases and J by 4 bases, leaving 4 bases between them. Full variable domain (remainder filled in from reference TRBV5-1 and TRBJ2-2): KAGVTQTPRYLIKTRGQQVTLSCSPISGHRSVSWYQQTPGQGLQFLFEYFSETQRNKGNFPGRFSGRQFSNSRSEMNVSTLELGDSALYLCASSLGGTGELFFGEGSRLTVL.

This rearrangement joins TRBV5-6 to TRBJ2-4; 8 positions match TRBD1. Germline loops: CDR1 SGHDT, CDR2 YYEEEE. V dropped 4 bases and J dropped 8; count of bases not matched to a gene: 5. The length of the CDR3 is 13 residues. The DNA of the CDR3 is TGTGCCAGCAGCAAGGACAGGGCGGACATTCAGTACTTC. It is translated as CASSKDRADIQYF.

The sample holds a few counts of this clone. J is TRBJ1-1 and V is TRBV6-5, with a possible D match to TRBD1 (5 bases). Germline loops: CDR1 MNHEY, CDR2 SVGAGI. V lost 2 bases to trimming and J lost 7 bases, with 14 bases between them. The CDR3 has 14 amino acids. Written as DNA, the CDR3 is TGTGCCAGCAGTTACACCGACGGGGGATTTGAAGCTTTCTTT. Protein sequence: CASSYTDGGFEAFF.

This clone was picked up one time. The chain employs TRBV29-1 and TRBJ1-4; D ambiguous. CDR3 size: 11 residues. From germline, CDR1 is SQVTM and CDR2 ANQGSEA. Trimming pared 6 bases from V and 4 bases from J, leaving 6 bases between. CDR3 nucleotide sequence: TGCAGCGTACGAGTTAATGAAAAACTGTTTTTT. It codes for CSVRVNEKLFF.

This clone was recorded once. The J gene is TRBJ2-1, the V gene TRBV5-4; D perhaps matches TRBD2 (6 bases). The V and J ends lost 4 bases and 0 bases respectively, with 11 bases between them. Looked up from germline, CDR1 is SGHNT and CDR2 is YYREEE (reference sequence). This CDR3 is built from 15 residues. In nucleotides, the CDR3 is TGTGCCAGCAGCCAAGACGGGAGCTCCTACAATGAGCAGTTCTTC. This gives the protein CASSQDGSSYNEQFF. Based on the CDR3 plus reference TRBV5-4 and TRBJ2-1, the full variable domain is ETGVTQSPTHLIKTRGQQVTLRCSSQSGHNTVSWYQQALGQGPQFIFQYYREEENGRGNFPPRFSGLQFPNYSSELNVNALELDDSALYLCASSQDGSSYNEQFFGPGTRLTVL.

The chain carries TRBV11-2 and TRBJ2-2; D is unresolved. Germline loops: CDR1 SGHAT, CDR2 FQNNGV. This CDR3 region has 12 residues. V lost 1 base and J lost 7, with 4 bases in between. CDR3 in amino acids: CASSLASGELFF. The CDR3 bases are TGTGCCAGCAGCTTAGCTAGCGGGGAGCTGTTTTTT.

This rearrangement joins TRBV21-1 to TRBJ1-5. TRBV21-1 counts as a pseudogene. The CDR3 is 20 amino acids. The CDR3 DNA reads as TGTGCCAGCAGCCCACTTCCTACACACCCTACCTTCGGGAGCAATCAGCCCCAGCATTTT. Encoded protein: CASSPLPTHPTFGSNQPQHF.

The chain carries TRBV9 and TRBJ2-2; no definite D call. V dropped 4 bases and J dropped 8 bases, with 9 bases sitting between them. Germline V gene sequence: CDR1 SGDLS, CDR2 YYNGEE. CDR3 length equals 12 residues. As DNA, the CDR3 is TGTGCCAGCAGCTCCCCCCGAGGGGAGCTGTTTTTT. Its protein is CASSSPRGELFF. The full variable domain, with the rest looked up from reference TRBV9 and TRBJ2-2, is DSGVTQTPKHLITATGQRVTLRCSPRSGDLSVYWYQQSLDQGLQFLIQYYNGEERAKGNILERFSAQQFPDLHSELNLSSLELGDSALYFCASSSPRGELFFGEGSRLTVL.

CDR3 region: CASRGLNYEQYF. The CDR3 DNA sequence: TGTGCCAGCAGGGGACTCAACTACGAGCAGTACTTC. The J gene is TRBJ2-7, the V gene TRBV28, with D tentatively TRBD2 (6 bases). The CDR3 totals 12 residues. Germline V lookup: CDR1 MDHEN, CDR2 SYDVKM. Trimming cost V 6 bases and J 3 bases, with 9 bases left between them.

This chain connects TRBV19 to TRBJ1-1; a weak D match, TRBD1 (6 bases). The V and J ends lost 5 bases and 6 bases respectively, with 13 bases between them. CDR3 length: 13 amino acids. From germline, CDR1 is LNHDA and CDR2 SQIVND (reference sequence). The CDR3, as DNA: TGTGCCAGTAGTCTCAGGGGACGAGCTGAAGCTTTCTTT. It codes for CASSLRGRAEAFF.

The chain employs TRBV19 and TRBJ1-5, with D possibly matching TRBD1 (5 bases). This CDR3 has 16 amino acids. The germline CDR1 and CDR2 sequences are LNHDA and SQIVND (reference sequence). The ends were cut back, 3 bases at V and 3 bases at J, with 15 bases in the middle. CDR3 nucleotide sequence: TGTGCCAGTAGTATTAATTTGGGGGAGATCAATCAGCCCCAGCATTTT. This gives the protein CASSINLGEINQPQHF.

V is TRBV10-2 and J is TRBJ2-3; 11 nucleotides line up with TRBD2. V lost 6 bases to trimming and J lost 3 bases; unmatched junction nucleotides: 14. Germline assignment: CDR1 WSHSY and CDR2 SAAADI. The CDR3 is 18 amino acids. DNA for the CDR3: TGCGCCAGCAGCTGGGGGGCTAGCGGGGGGTATGGGACAGATACGCAGTATTTT. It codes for CASSWGASGGYGTDTQYF.